The present TCR beta chain was sequenced within a study of cytomegalovirus exposure and HLA in healthy donors. Whole-study findings and limits: Presence/absence analyses assumed roughly uniform sequencing depth across donors, which may not hold.

The trim removed 5 bases at V and 4 bases at J, leaving 9 bases unmatched. This CDR3 is built from 17 residues. From germline, CDR1 is SEHNR and CDR2 FQNEAQ (reference sequence). As to this clone: Its target is unknown.

The donors were healthy bone marrow donors. The PCR employed 60 Vbeta primers together with 13 Jbeta primers. The assay was immunoSEQ multiplex PCR, and TCRdb's table has in-frame clones only and misses some. Here the sample table reports about 130,000 clones. The receptor comes from a man aged 25-45 years in good health and CMV-seronegative. Sample: PBMCs. The rearrangement links TRBV7-9 to TRBJ2-6; the match to TRBD1 covers 9 bases. CDR3 sequence reads: CASSPPGQGWGANVLTF. The CDR3 region has the DNA TGTGCCAGCAGCCCACCAGGACAGGGGTGGGGGGCCAACGTCCTGACTTTC.